A single sample is the source of the 5 T cell receptor beta chains below, sequenced in a study of CD8+CD57+ T cells in acquired aplastic anemia (dated 2018 in TCRdb). Patients chosen for sequencing had shown expansion of CD8+CD57+ cells by flow cytometry. The instrument given in TCRdb is Illumina HiSeq 2000. Profiling of TCR beta VDJ combinations and CDR3 sequences used genomic DNA as the template. Using fastp trimming at Q25 and MiXCR clonotype assembly, TCRdb reanalyzed the public sequencing data and kept in-frame beta chains. When rows share a CDR3 protein, they turn into one entry using the most common DNA and genes. This sample gives more than 200,000 distinct CDR3 sequences in total; almost 50% of them show up just once. The ten largest clonotypes hold less than 20% of the sample. The sequenced material came from sorted CD4+, CD8+, or CD8+CD57+ T cells (not recorded which) from PBMCs. The receptors come from a human donor with aplastic anemia.

The gene calls are TRBV29-1 and TRBJ2-5; 9 bases line up with TRBD1. CDR1 is SQVTM, CDR2 ANQGSEA, per germline. The CDR3 runs 16 residues. Germline trimming cut 7 bases from V and 5 bases from J; bases unmatched to any gene: 17. CDR3 DNA: TGCAGCGCTCTGGGACAGGGTATTCGAGGTCCGGAGACCCAGTACTTC. It translates to CSALGQGIRGPETQYF.

The V gene is TRBV20-1, the J gene TRBJ2-1; 11 bases match TRBD2. CDR1 is DFQATT, CDR2 SNEGSKA, per germline (reference sequence). The CDR3 length is 18 residues. V trimming: 4 bases; J trimming: 5 bases; junction bases outside the gene matches: 16. The CDR3 reads CSAIKSACGTSGNNEQFF. The CDR3, as DNA: TGCAGTGCTATTAAGTCTGCATGTGGGACTAGCGGAAACAATGAGCAGTTCTTC.

This clonotype was picked up many times. The J gene is TRBJ2-3, the V gene TRBV6-5, with 9 bases identical to TRBD2. V was clipped by 4 bases and J by 6 bases; unmatched bases: 8. CDR1 is MNHEY and CDR2 is SVGAGI in the germline V gene. This CDR3 region has 15 residues. As DNA, the CDR3 is TGTGCCAGCAGTTTCTCGACTAGCGGCAAGGATACGCAGTATTTT. Residues: CASSFSTSGKDTQYF.

V usage is TRBV19 and J usage is TRBJ1-1; D is perhaps TRBD1 (5 bases). The CDR3 extends over 14 amino acids. The germline V gene has CDR1 LNHDA and CDR2 SQIVND (reference sequence). V dropped 3 bases and J dropped 4 bases, with 12 bases sitting between them. CDR3 protein: CASSILGGGTEAFF. The CDR3 DNA follows: TGTGCCAGTAGTATCCTGGGGGGTGGCACTGAAGCTTTCTTT.

The chain is built from TRBV2 and TRBJ2-7; 9 positions agree with TRBD1. The CDR3 has 16 amino acids. Germline V gene sequence: CDR1 SNHLY, CDR2 FYNNEI. Unmatched junction bases numbered 14, after V lost 5 bases and J lost 6 bases. CDR3 nucleotides: TGTGCCAGCAGTCTTACCGGGACAGGGAGAGATTCCGAGCAGTACTTC. It translates to CASSLTGTGRDSEQYF.